Detailed here is one TCR beta chain. The sample belongs to a study of Ad26.COV2.S vaccination and SARS-CoV-2 variants. Study at large: The donor participated in the COV1001 trial, in its Ad26.COV2.S arm.

Data came from immunoSEQ multiplex PCR; TCRdb stores just in-frame clones and leaves some out. The top ten hold under 2.5% of the sample, which has about 320,000 clones, around four fifths seen once. Germline V gene lookup returns CDR1 SQVTM and CDR2 ANQGSEA. The CDR3 has 13 residues. The V and J ends lost 7 bases and 2 bases, in that order; junction bases with no gene match: 7. Treatment here: 19 received Ad26.COV2.S at low or high dose, single or two shots; several received placebo; per-sample allocation not given. Each sample was drawn 63 days after the first injection (of vaccine or placebo). This TCR was recovered from a person aged 18 to 65 who received the Ad26.COV2.S COVID-19 vaccine or a placebo. V is TRBV29-1 and J is TRBJ1-1; 7 bases map to TRBD1. The sample in question was peripheral blood, obtained in a trial of Ad26.COV2.S vaccine versus placebo. DNA of the CDR3: TGCAGCGCCGAACAGGGGAGAAACACTGAAGCTTTCTTT. Protein sequence: CSAEQGRNTEAFF.